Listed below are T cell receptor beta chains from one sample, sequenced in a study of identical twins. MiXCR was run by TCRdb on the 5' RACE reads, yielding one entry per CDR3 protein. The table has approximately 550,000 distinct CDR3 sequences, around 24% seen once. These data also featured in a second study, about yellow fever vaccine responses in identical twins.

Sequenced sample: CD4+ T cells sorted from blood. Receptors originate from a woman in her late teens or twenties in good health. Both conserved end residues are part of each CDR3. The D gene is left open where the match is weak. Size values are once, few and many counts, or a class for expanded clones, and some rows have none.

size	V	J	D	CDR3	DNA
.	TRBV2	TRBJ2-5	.	CASTQEQETQYF	TGTGCCAGCACACAGGAACAAGAGACCCAGTACTTC
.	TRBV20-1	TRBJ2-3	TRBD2	CSARGLEATDTQYF	TGCAGTGCCCGCGGACTAGAGGCAACAGATACGCAGTATTTT
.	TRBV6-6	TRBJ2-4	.	CASSLTNIQYF	TGTGCCAGCAGTTTGACCAACATTCAGTACTTC
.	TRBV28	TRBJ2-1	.	CASSLGRSWGEQFF	TGTGCCAGCAGTTTGGGCAGGTCTTGGGGTGAGCAGTTCTTC
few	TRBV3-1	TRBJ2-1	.	CASSQQGLDNEQFF	TGTGCCAGCAGCCAACAGGGACTTGACAATGAGCAGTTCTTC
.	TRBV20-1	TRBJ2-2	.	CSAYPGYTGELFF	TGCAGTGCTTACCCGGGATACACCGGGGAGCTGTTTTTT
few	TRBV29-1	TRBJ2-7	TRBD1	CSVEAGGGYEQYF	TGCAGCGTTGAAGCAGGGGGTGGCTACGAGCAGTACTTC
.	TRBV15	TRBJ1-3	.	CATSRDRGHSGNTIYF	TGTGCCACCAGCAGAGATCGGGGTCACTCTGGAAACACCATATATTTT
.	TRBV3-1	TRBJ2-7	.	CASSQAEQYF	TGTGCCAGCAGCCAGGCTGAGCAGTACTTC
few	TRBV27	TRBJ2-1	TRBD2	CASSPKSPQLAVIDNEQFF	TGTGCCAGCAGTCCAAAATCCCCCCAACTAGCGGTTATAGACAATGAGCAGTTCTTC
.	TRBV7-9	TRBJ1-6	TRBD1	CASSLAVSTGGHSPLHF	TGTGCCAGCAGCTTAGCTGTCTCGACAGGGGGTCATTCACCCCTCCACTTT
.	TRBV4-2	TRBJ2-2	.	CASSQDLAWVTGELFF	TGTGCCAGCAGCCAAGATTTGGCGTGGGTCACCGGGGAGCTGTTTTTT
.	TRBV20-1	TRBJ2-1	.	CSARVGSGRYNEQFF	TGCAGTGCTAGAGTGGGTAGCGGTCGCTACAATGAGCAGTTCTTC
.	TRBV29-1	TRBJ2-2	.	CSVAPGRGAGELFF	TGCAGCGTTGCACCCGGGAGAGGGGCCGGGGAGCTGTTTTTT
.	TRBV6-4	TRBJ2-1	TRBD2	CASSDSRGSYNEQFF	TGTGCCAGCAGTGACTCGCGGGGGTCCTACAATGAGCAGTTCTTC
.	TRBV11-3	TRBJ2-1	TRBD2	CASSLVGGRVDEQFF	TGTGCCAGCAGCTTAGTAGGAGGGAGGGTGGATGAGCAGTTCTTC
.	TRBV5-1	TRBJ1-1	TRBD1	CASSLGGQANTEAFF	TGCGCCAGCAGCTTGGGGGGACAGGCCAACACTGAAGCTTTCTTT
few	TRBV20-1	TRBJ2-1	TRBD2	CSARGPGTSTLTEQFF	TGCAGTGCTAGGGGACCCGGGACTAGCACCCTGACTGAGCAGTTCTTC
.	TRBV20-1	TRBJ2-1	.	CSGGGSYNEQFF	TGCAGTGGAGGCGGATCCTACAATGAGCAGTTCTTC
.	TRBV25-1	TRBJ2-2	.	CASSVTDRNTGELFF	TGTGCCAGCAGTGTTACAGACCGGAACACCGGGGAGCTGTTTTTT
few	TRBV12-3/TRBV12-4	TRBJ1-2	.	CASSFSGGSYGYTF	TGTGCCAGCAGTTTCTCCGGTGGGAGCTATGGCTACACCTTC
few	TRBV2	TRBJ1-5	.	CASSQSGNNQPQHF	TGTGCCAGCAGCCAGTCAGGGAACAATCAGCCCCAGCATTTT
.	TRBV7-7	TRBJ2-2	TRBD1	CASSLGGQGASVGELFF	TGTGCCAGCAGCCTTGGCGGGCAGGGGGCTTCGGTCGGGGAGCTGTTTTTT
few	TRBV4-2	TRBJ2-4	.	CASSQETTVKNIQYF	TGTGCCAGCAGCCAAGAGACGACAGTAAAAAACATTCAGTACTTC
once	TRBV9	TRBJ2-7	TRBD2	CASSVVSGAILQYF	TGTGCCAGCAGCGTAGTAAGCGGGGCCATCCTGCAGTACTTC
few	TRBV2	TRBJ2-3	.	CASSEATVLDTQYF	TGTGCCAGCAGTGAAGCAACAGTTTTGGATACGCAGTATTTT
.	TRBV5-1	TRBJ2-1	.	CASSPNPGSYNEQFF	TGCGCCAGCAGCCCTAACCCCGGTTCCTACAATGAGCAGTTCTTC
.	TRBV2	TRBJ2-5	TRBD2	CASRTGLAASYQETQYF	TGTGCCAGCAGAACGGGACTAGCGGCCTCGTACCAAGAGACCCAGTACTTC
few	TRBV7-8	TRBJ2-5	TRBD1	CASSFQQGRWETQYF	TGTGCCAGCAGCTTTCAACAGGGGCGCTGGGAGACCCAGTACTTC
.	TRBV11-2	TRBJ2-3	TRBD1	CASSEGQGIAKQYF	TGTGCCAGCAGCGAAGGACAGGGGATCGCGAAGCAGTATTTT
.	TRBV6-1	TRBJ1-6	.	CASRVPDFSETLHF	TGTGCCAGCAGAGTGCCGGACTTTTCCGAGACCCTCCACTTT
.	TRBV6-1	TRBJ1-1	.	CASSDLLAFF	TGTGCCAGCAGTGACCTACTTGCTTTCTTT
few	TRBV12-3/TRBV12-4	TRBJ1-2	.	CASSLGGGGYTF	TGTGCCAGCAGTTTAGGGGGTGGTGGCTACACCTTC
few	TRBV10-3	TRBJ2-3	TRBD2	CAISESHPWTSGSWGPDTQYF	TGTGCCATCAGTGAGTCGCACCCCTGGACTAGCGGGAGTTGGGGTCCAGATACGCAGTATTTT
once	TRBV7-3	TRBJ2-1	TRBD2	CAISPLRLAAKTVYNEQFF	TGTGCCATCAGTCCCCTCCGGCTAGCGGCGAAGACGGTCTACAATGAGCAGTTCTTC
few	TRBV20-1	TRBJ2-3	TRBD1	CSAQGQGTDTQYF	TGCAGTGCCCAGGGACAGGGCACAGATACGCAGTATTTT
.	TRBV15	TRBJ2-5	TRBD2	CATSRAGGQETQYF	TGTGCCACCAGCAGAGCGGGGGGTCAAGAGACCCAGTACTTC
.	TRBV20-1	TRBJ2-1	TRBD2	CSATLAGEGEQFF	TGCAGTGCTACACTAGCGGGAGAGGGTGAGCAGTTCTTC
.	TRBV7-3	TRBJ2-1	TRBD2	CASSQGRGRAGEQFF	TGTGCCAGCAGCCAAGGGCGCGGGAGGGCGGGTGAGCAGTTCTTC
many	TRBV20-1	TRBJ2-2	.	CSAKGWWDTGELFF	TGCAGTGCTAAGGGTTGGTGGGACACCGGGGAGCTGTTTTTT
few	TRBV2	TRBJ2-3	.	CASSEEVLGTDTQYF	TGTGCCAGCAGTGAAGAGGTCCTGGGCACAGATACGCAGTATTTT
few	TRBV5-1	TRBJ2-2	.	CASSYGVSTGELFF	TGCGCCAGCAGCTACGGGGTTAGCACCGGGGAGCTGTTTTTT
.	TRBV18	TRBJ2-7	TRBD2	CASSPPTSGGAYEQYF	TGTGCCAGCTCACCACCGACTTCGGGAGGTGCCTACGAGCAGTACTTC
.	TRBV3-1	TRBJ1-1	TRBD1	CASSRLTGAEAFF	TGTGCCAGCAGCCGACTCACAGGGGCTGAAGCTTTCTTT
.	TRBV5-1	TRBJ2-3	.	CASRPTTSTDTQYF	TGCGCCAGCAGGCCGACGACTAGCACAGATACGCAGTATTTT
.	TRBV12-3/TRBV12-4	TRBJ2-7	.	CASSRQELPYEQYF	TGTGCCAGCAGTCGACAGGAGTTGCCTTACGAGCAGTACTTC
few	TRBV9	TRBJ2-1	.	CASSGRTDPAREQFF	TGTGCCAGCAGCGGACGGACGGACCCCGCAAGGGAGCAGTTCTTC
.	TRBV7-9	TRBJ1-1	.	CASSLAGFGTEAFF	TGTGCCAGCAGCTTAGCAGGGTTTGGCACTGAAGCTTTCTTT